Presented here are 23 T cell receptor beta chains from one specimen sequenced in a study of response to subunit inactivated influenza vaccine. TCRdb itself ran the RT-PCR reads through MiXCR, one entry per CDR3 protein. Here the sample spans around 480,000 distinct CDR3 sequences, 15% to 20% being singletons. The specimen was CD4+ T cells sorted from PBMCs, collected less than 30 months after vaccination. The receptors originated from a man between 50 and 75 years old who received an inactivated influenza vaccine.

CDR3 DNA: TGTGCCAGCAGTAAAGGGCTAGGATTTGGTGAGCAGTTCTTC. Its protein is CASSKGLGFGEQFF. The chain is built from TRBV6-1 and TRBJ2-1; no reliable D call. The CDR3 spans 14 residues. Germline CDR1 MNHNS, CDR2 SASEGT. V was shortened by 5 bases and J by 9 bases, with 17 bases between the two germline ends.

The rearrangement joins TRBV5-1 to TRBJ1-1, with D perhaps matching TRBD1 (5 bases). Germline V gene data show CDR1 as SGHRS and CDR2 as YFSETQ. The CDR3 is 15 residues long. V lost 4 bases and J lost 0, with 13 bases in between. The CDR3 loop is CASSLTTAMNTEAFF. The CDR3 DNA is TGCGCCAGCAGCCTTACGACAGCTATGAACACTGAAGCTTTCTTT.

This clonotype was observed a few times. The rearrangement links TRBV6-2 or TRBV6-3 to TRBJ2-1, with 14 bases identical to TRBD2. CDR1 and CDR2 (germline): MNHEY, SVGEGT. V shed 5 bases, J shed 0 bases, and the junction held 6 bases outside the gene matches. The length of the CDR3 is 18 residues. The chain's CDR3 is CASSPGTSGSYSYNEQFF. The CDR3 DNA sequence: TGTGCCAGCAGTCCCGGGACTAGCGGGAGCTACTCCTACAATGAGCAGTTCTTC.

This clonotype showed up many times. The J gene is TRBJ2-1, the V gene TRBV28; the D gene is possibly TRBD2 (5 bases). The CDR3 is made up of 13 amino acids. With 7 bases removed from V and 4 bases from J, the gap between germline ends came to 11 bases. The germline V gene has CDR1 MDHEN and CDR2 SYDVKM. CDR3 DNA: TGTGCCAGCAAGTCGGGGAGATACAATGAGCAGTTCTTC. This codes for CASKSGRYNEQFF.

Details on this clonotype: A much more abundant neighbour one base away suggests this may be a read error. V and J are TRBV6-5 and TRBJ1-1; 8 bases map to TRBD1. The CDR3 extends over 15 amino acids. CDR1 is MNHEY and CDR2 is SVGAGI in the germline V gene. The CDR3 nucleotides read TGTGCCAGCAATTACCAGGGGGCATCCAACACTGAAGCTTTCTTT. As protein: CASNYQGASNTEAFF.

This clonotype has more than one count but fewer than ten. The chain has TRBV10-3 and TRBJ2-7; D gene unclear. The length of the CDR3 is 13 residues. Germline values: CDR1 ENHRY, CDR2 SYGVKD. Deletions cut 4 bases from V and 3 bases from J, with 10 bases between. CDR3 protein: CAISVEGSYEQYF. In DNA form, the CDR3 reads TGTGCCATCAGTGTAGAAGGTAGCTACGAGCAGTACTTC.

The chain couples TRBV7-2 to TRBJ1-5; the D is unclear. V was cut by 4 bases and J by 3 bases, with 10 bases left in between. The CDR3 consists of 14 residues. Per the germline V gene, CDR1 is SGHTA and CDR2 is FQGNSA. CDR3: CASSSELFNQPQHF. The CDR3 coding sequence is TGTGCCAGCAGCTCAGAGTTGTTCAATCAGCCCCAGCATTTT.

This clonotype was counted a few times. The rearrangement links TRBV12-3 or TRBV12-4 to TRBJ2-5; D ambiguous. Trimming removed 6 bases at V and 5 bases at J, with 7 bases between. CDR3 length equals 11 residues. As DNA, the CDR3 is TGTGCCAGCAGGGAAAGGGAGACCCAGTACTTC. As protein: CASRERETQYF.

The chain joins TRBV4-1 to TRBJ2-7, with TRBD2 identical over 7 bases. CDR3 length: 20 residues. Germline values: CDR1 MGHRA, CDR2 YSYEKL. Trimming removed 3 bases from V and 1 base from J; junction bases left unmatched: 21. The CDR3 reads CASSHHFREGSWGTSYEQYF. The CDR3 nucleotides are TGCGCCAGCAGCCATCATTTCAGGGAGGGTTCGTGGGGAACGTCCTACGAGCAGTACTTC.

The rearrangement links TRBV28 to TRBJ2-7; 9 positions match TRBD1. The CDR3 has 14 residues. V shed 6 bases and J 5 bases; nucleotides not matched to a gene: 8. Germline assignment: CDR1 MDHEN and CDR2 SYDVKM. As DNA, the CDR3 is TGTGCCAGCAGCGTTACAGGGGGCAACGACGAGCAGTACTTC. Translating gives CASSVTGGNDEQYF.

There are many counts of this clonotype. The chain carries TRBV3-1 and TRBJ1-1; D perhaps matches TRBD1 (5 bases). The V gene's germline CDR1 is LGHDT and CDR2 YNNKEL (reference sequence). Trimming left V 2 bases short and J 5 bases short, with 12 bases between. CDR3 size: 14 residues. CDR3 in DNA: TGTGCCAGCAGCCAATCCGAAACAGGAACTGAAGCTTTCTTT. Its protein product is CASSQSETGTEAFF.

There are many counts of this clonotype. The V gene is TRBV5-1, the J gene TRBJ2-2, with 11 bases aligning to TRBD1. The V gene's germline CDR1 is SGHRS and CDR2 YFSETQ. The CDR3 has 15 amino acids. Unmatched junction bases numbered 4, after V lost 4 bases and J lost 5 bases. CDR3 nucleotides: TGCGCCAGCAGCCAAGGGACAGGGGGTACCGGGGAGCTGTTTTTT. Translation gives CASSQGTGGTGELFF.

This clonotype appeared a few times. V usage is TRBV12-3 or TRBV12-4 and J usage is TRBJ2-1; 12 bases match TRBD2. The CDR3 extends over 14 amino acids. V lost 6 bases and J lost 6; bases outside the gene matches: 3. The CDR3 loop is CASRMGLAGNEQFF. In DNA form, the CDR3 reads TGTGCCAGCAGAATGGGACTAGCGGGCAATGAGCAGTTCTTC.

This sequence joins TRBV14 and TRBJ2-2, with D possibly being TRBD1 (6 bases). CDR1 is SGHDN and CDR2 is FVKESK in the germline V gene. The CDR3 runs 14 residues. Trimming cost V 6 bases and J 4 bases, with 12 bases left between them. CDR3 nucleotide sequence: TGTGCCAGCAGTCGGGACACCTTCACCGGGGAGCTGTTTTTT. It yields the protein CASSRDTFTGELFF. The full variable domain, with the rest looked up from reference TRBV14 and TRBJ2-2, is EAGVTQFPSHSVIEKGQTVTLRCDPISGHDNLYWYRRVMGKEIKFLLHFVKESKQDESGMPNNRFLAERTGGTYSTLKVQPAELEDSGVYFCASSRDTFTGELFFGEGSRLTVL.

This chain joins TRBV4-3 and TRBJ1-1; 12 bases align to TRBD1. This CDR3 has 18 residues. After removal of 0 bases from V and 0 bases from J, the junction contained 5 bases not matched to a gene. Per the germline V gene, CDR1 is LGHNA and CDR2 is YSLEER. The CDR3 DNA follows: TGCGCCAGCAGCCAAGAGTCGGGACAGGGGGCAATGAACACTGAAGCTTTCTTT. Protein sequence: CASSQESGQGAMNTEAFF.

To note about this clonotype: Compared with germline, one end of the junction differs, possibly owing to a read error. The chain recombines TRBV20-1 with TRBJ1-6, with TRBD1 as a possible D gene (5 bases). Germline V gives CDR1 DFQATT, CDR2 SNEGSKA (reference sequence). The CDR3 spans 17 residues. CDR3 sequence reads: CSARDRGQGSNNSPLHF. DNA for the CDR3: TGCAGTGCTAGAGATAGAGGCCAGGGCTCCAATAATTCACCCCTCCACTTT.

The V call is TRBV2, the J call TRBJ2-3; D is undetermined. Germline V gene data show CDR1 as SNHLY and CDR2 as FYNNEI. V dropped 4 bases and J dropped 1 base, with 9 bases sitting between them. The CDR3 totals 14 residues. CDR3: CASSVSWGTDTQYF. The CDR3 nucleotides read TGTGCCAGCAGTGTATCTTGGGGCACAGATACGCAGTATTTT. The full variable domain, rest sourced from reference TRBV2 and TRBJ2-3, is EPEVTQTPSHQVTQMGQEVILRCVPISNHLYFYWYRQILGQKVEFLVSFYNNEISEKSEIFDDQFSVERPDGSNFTLKIRSTKLEDSAMYFCASSVSWGTDTQYFGPGTRLTVL.

The gene calls are TRBV9 and TRBJ1-4; TRBD1 aligns across 11 bases. This CDR3 is 15 amino acids long. The germline V gene has CDR1 SGDLS and CDR2 YYNGEE. With 0 bases clipped from V and 8 bases from J, the junction kept 3 bases outside the gene matches. The CDR3 loop is CASSVGGQGAEKLFF. The CDR3, as DNA: TGTGCCAGCAGCGTAGGAGGACAGGGGGCCGAAAAACTGTTTTTT.

The chain couples TRBV7-2 to TRBJ2-7; 9 positions match TRBD1. After removal of 3 bases from V and 6 bases from J, the junction contained 6 bases not matched to a gene. Per the germline V gene, CDR1 is SGHTA and CDR2 is FQGNSA. The CDR3 runs 14 residues. CDR3 sequence reads: CASSFPGQGAEQYF. As DNA, the CDR3 is TGTGCCAGCAGCTTCCCGGGACAGGGAGCCGAGCAGTACTTC.

This clonotype occurred a few times. The chain has TRBV20-1 and TRBJ1-4, with TRBD1 as a possible D gene (6 bases). Germline loops: CDR1 DFQATT, CDR2 SNEGSKA (reference sequence). V was trimmed by 2 bases and J by 0 bases, leaving 10 bases between them. This CDR3 comprises 15 residues. CDR3 region: CSARPGTSTNEKLFF. In nucleotides, the CDR3 is TGCAGTGCTAGACCTGGGACATCAACTAATGAAAAACTGTTTTTT.

This clonotype was found a few times. The gene calls are TRBV4-2 and TRBJ1-2; D unclear. CDR3 length equals 13 residues. Germline values: CDR1 LGHNA, CDR2 YNFKEQ. V was pared by 1 base and J by 6 bases, with 9 bases between. The CDR3 DNA reads as TGTGCCAGCAGCCAAGCCGCCCCAAATGGCTACACCTTC. Protein: CASSQAAPNGYTF.

CDR3: CSARRGDHTDTQYF. The CDR3 DNA reads TGCAGTGCCCGGAGGGGGGACCACACAGATACGCAGTATTTT. V usage is TRBV20-1 and J usage is TRBJ2-3, with D perhaps matching TRBD1 or TRBD2 (6 bases each). The CDR3 is 14 residues long. CDR1 and CDR2 from the germline V gene are DFQATT and SNEGSKA (reference sequence). Trimming took 6 bases from V and 2 from J, leaving 15 bases between them.

This clonotype occurred a few times. The chain couples TRBV29-1 to TRBJ2-2, with a possible D match to TRBD2 (5 bases). This CDR3 has 15 residues. The V end was cut by 4 bases, the J end by 2 bases, with 14 bases between. Germline CDR1 and CDR2: SQVTM and ANQGSEA. The CDR3 reads CSVGLYSGNTGELFF. The CDR3 DNA reads TGCAGCGTTGGTCTTTACAGCGGTAACACCGGGGAGCTGTTTTTT.